Below are 7 T cell receptor beta chains sequenced from a single sample in a study of OX40 agonist ivuxolimab in advanced cancers. Generated by immunoSEQ multiplex PCR, the TCRdb table keeps only in-frame clones and is missing some. The sample consists of about 40,000 clones, about 89% of them appearing once. The sample in question was CD4+ or CD8+ T cells sorted from blood, obtained in a trial of the OX40 agonist ivuxolimab. These TCRs come from an adult with an advanced solid tumor such as melanoma, head and neck, liver or kidney cancer.

The J gene is TRBJ2-7, the V gene TRBV5-4, with 13 positions matching TRBD2. This CDR3 comprises 15 residues. Germline-derived CDR1 and CDR2 are SGHNT and YYREEE (reference sequence). V lost 2 bases, J lost 3 bases, and 2 bases stayed unmatched. In DNA form, the CDR3 reads TGTGCCAGCAGCTTCCGGACTAGCGGGAGCTACGAGCAGTACTTC. It encodes CASSFRTSGSYEQYF.

This sequence joins TRBV6-5 and TRBJ2-7; D remains unclear. The V and J ends lost 2 bases and 3 bases respectively, with 8 bases between them. The CDR3 has 13 amino acids. CDR1 is MNHEY and CDR2 is SVGAGI in the germline V gene. The CDR3 sequence is CASSYGSNYEQYF. DNA for the CDR3: TGTGCCAGCAGTTACGGCAGCAACTACGAGCAGTACTTC.

J is TRBJ2-5 and V is TRBV9, with TRBD2 matching over 8 bases. V lost 4 bases to trimming and J lost 1 base; unmatched junction nucleotides: 9. CDR3 length equals 16 residues. The germline V gene encodes CDR1 SGDLS and CDR2 YYNGEE. CDR3 bases: TGTGCCAGCAGCTCCGGCGGACTAGCTCTCCAAGAGACCCAGTACTTC. Its protein is CASSSGGLALQETQYF.

This chain connects TRBV4-1 to TRBJ1-3; D might be TRBD1 (6 bases). This CDR3 has 17 residues. Germline-derived CDR1 and CDR2 are MGHRA and YSYEKL. The germline V and J ends were trimmed by 4 bases and 2 bases, with 18 bases remaining between them. The CDR3 is CASSLRLGASPGNTIYF. The CDR3 DNA sequence: TGCGCCAGCAGCCTCCGACTGGGGGCGTCCCCTGGAAACACCATATATTTT.

The chain combines TRBV6-5 with TRBJ1-2; 7 bases agree with TRBD1. This CDR3 has 15 amino acids. The V segment lost 4 bases and the J segment 2 bases; nucleotides outside the gene matches: 7. Germline V CDR1 and CDR2: MNHEY, SVGAGI. For the CDR3, the DNA is TGTGCCAGCAGTTCCGGGACAGCGCTCAACTATGGCTACACCTTC. This encodes CASSSGTALNYGYTF.

The CDR3 protein is CASSPRGGQSSYNEQFF. The CDR3 DNA reads TGCGCCAGCAGCCCCCGCGGGGGGCAGAGTTCCTACAATGAGCAGTTCTTC. This chain links TRBV5-1 with TRBJ2-1; TRBD2 aligns across 8 bases. J was trimmed by 1 base and V by 4 bases; bases with no gene match: 10. CDR1 SGHRS and CDR2 YFSETQ come from the germline V gene. The length of the CDR3 is 17 residues.

V and J are TRBV25-1 and TRBJ2-7, with D unresolved. The CDR3 loop spans 13 amino acids. Germline assignment: CDR1 MGHDK and CDR2 SYGVNS. The V end was cut by 2 bases, the J end by 2 bases, with 7 bases between. CDR3 in amino acids: CASSEPVTYEQYF. Here the CDR3 DNA reads TGTGCCAGCAGTGAACCGGTTACCTACGAGCAGTACTTC.